This T cell receptor beta chain was recorded in a study of OX40 agonist ivuxolimab in advanced cancers. The wider study: Dose-escalation subjects each had hepatocellular carcinoma, melanoma, renal cell or head and neck cancer. Findings and limits, study-wide: Both CD4+ and CD8+ T cell populations in blood had undergone clonal expansion by week 6 at 0.1 to 3.0 mg/kg.

Blood got drawn at baseline, again on cycle 4 day 1, and then on cycle 7 day 1. Profiled with immunoSEQ multiplex PCR; TCRdb holds only in-frame clones, not every one. The table lists approximately 38,000 clones, 85% to 90% of them singletons, with around 33% in the top ten. The CDR3 length is 15 residues. Trimming took 1 base from V and 0 from J, leaving 9 bases between them. CDR1 is SEHNR and CDR2 is FQNEAQ in the germline V gene (reference sequence). Note on this clone: Its antigen remains unknown.

V gene TRBV7-9 combines with J gene TRBJ1-2; perhaps TRBD1 as D (5 bases). The sample here was CD4+ or CD8+ T cells sorted from blood, taken in a trial of the OX40 agonist ivuxolimab. This TCR was sampled from an adult with an advanced solid tumor such as melanoma, head and neck, liver or kidney cancer. CDR3 sequence: CASSLEGTSNYGYTF. CDR3 bases: TGTGCCAGCAGCTTAGAAGGGACCTCTAACTATGGCTACACCTTC.